This T cell receptor (beta chain) was identified during a study of technical replicates of blood from several donors. The CDR3 has 13 residues. V lost 3 bases and J lost 5, with 7 bases in between. Germline V CDR1 and CDR2: SGHVS, FNYEAQ. The method was immunoSEQ multiplex PCR; TCRdb's version includes in-frame clones alone and lacks a portion of them. The table includes around 83,000 clones, around 94% detected once. This clonotype was obtained from a human donor in good health. V usage is TRBV7-6 and J usage is TRBJ2-2, with D perhaps matching TRBD2 (5 bases). The material sequenced was T cells isolated from PBMCs. CDR3: CASSFSGTGELFF. The CDR3 region has the DNA TGTGCCAGCAGCTTTTCGGGGACCGGGGAGCTGTTTTTT. Variable domain in full (rest from reference TRBV7-6 and TRBJ2-2): GAGVSQSPRYKVTKRGQDVALRCDPISGHVSLYWYRQALGQGPEFLTYFNYEAQQDKSGLPNDRFSAERPEGSISTLTIQRTEQRDSAMYRCASSFSGTGELFFGEGSRLTVL.